This entry is about one T cell receptor beta chain. Only one count was recorded for this clone. Which antigen it targets is not known. Base qualities are missing; no much larger clone stands one base away. The record originates from a study of somatic mutations in cytotoxic T cells in rheumatoid arthritis (dated by TCRdb to about 2017). Broadly, across the study: Before any treatment started and right after they were diagnosed, patients gave peripheral blood samples (less than 33 ml EDTA). Sorted V beta1+ cells also underwent TCRB sequencing, and some V beta antibody-stained T-cell populations were flow-sorted at nearly 100% purity on a FACSAria II or Sony SH800. TCRB deep sequencing was performed for roughly 66 rheumatoid arthritis patients and approximately 18 healthy controls. Patient and control groups had essentially identical median ages. The study asked whether expanded CD8+ T-cell clones in newly diagnosed, untreated rheumatoid arthritis carry somatic mutations, and used TCRB deep sequencing to characterize clonality. Results and caveats for the whole study, not just this receptor: The antigen targets of the expanded CD8+ clones were unknown, and absence from virus-specific databases did not rule out viral specificity. CD8+ T-cell clonality did not differ significantly between rheumatoid arthritis patients and age-matched healthy controls. An increase of CD8+ clonality with age was seen in patients (Spearman r of about 0.49) but not in healthy controls. No adjustment for multiple comparisons was made for the slight TRBV07 underrepresentation in patients. The largest CD8+ clone made up more than 20% of CD8+ cells in about an eighth of the roughly 60 patients, and blood and synovial fluid shared several identical CD8+ TCRB sequences.

The germline V gene (reference sequence) yields SGHNT for CDR1 and YYREEE for CDR2. Trimming takes 4 bases from V and 2 bases from J, and the germline ends sit 14 bases apart. The cysteine opens and the phenylalanine closes a CDR3 of 15 amino acids. Only the CDR3 DNA is retained, 45 bases long and in frame from the first base. CD4+ and CD8+ cells were isolated by positive magnetic bead selection on an AutoMACS, and purity was checked by flow cytometry. After a first flow cytometry screen using a TCR V beta antibody panel, clonal expansions were characterized through TCRB deep sequencing of sorted CD8+ fractions. Ficoll-Paque PLUS density gradient separation was used to isolate peripheral blood mononuclear cells. Nucleospin Tissue or Tissue XS kits were used to extract DNA from CD4-enriched, CD8-enriched or PBMC samples, and a Qubit 2.0 fluorometer was used for quantification. The immunoSEQ assay was applied to genomic DNA for TCRB CDR3 sequencing. Per the source publication's procedure: Patient CD8+ clones larger than 1% were compared against published virus-specific TCRB sequences, and only a few matched. Only productive TCRB rearrangements were included in the analyses. Defining a clone by its unique TCRB CDR3 sequence, the study calculated clonality as a productive clonality index derived from Shannon entropy. Repertoire overlap for a pair of samples was computed from each clone's template counts relative to total templates per sample. A correlation with a Spearman r of roughly 0.61 was found between V-gene usage by flow cytometry and V-gene usage by TCRB sequencing. TCRdb's version of the immuneACCESS table is confined to in-frame rearrangements and falls short of the full clone set. An unresolved V gene accounts for under half of the shortfall where checked; the remainder is of unknown origin. V and J calls and clone size are as listed in that table; D and trimming were resolved from the DNA. The table for this sample lists about 18,000 clones; around 83% of them were counted only once. The ten most abundant clones make up roughly 30% of the sample.

The sequence derives from an adult with rheumatoid arthritis. The sequence is built from TRBV5-4 and TRBJ2-3, with the D segment possibly TRBD1 or TRBD2, each aligning over 6 bases. The sequenced sample was CD8+ T cells sorted from blood. The DNA sequence is given as TGTGCCAGCAGCCCAGGGGACTCCCACACAGATACGCAGTATTTT. This yields the protein CASSPGDSHTDTQYF.